A single sample is the source of the 18 T cell receptor beta chains below, sequenced in a study of blood T cell repertoires in COVID-19 (dated by TCRdb to the early 2020s). The library was generated by the immunoSEQ multiplex PCR assay. TCRdb's version of the immuneACCESS table is confined to in-frame rearrangements and falls short of the full clone set. An unresolved V gene accounts for under half of the shortfall where checked; the remainder is of unknown origin. Counted in this sample were 250,000 to 400,000 clones; approximately 88% of them appeared once. The biggest ten clones account for approximately 1.6% of the sample. Material for sequencing was peripheral blood. The origin of the receptors is a woman in her 30s with COVID-19, enrolled during active disease.

The rearrangement uses TRBV6-5 and TRBJ2-7, with 7 bases matching TRBD1. Trimming cost V 5 bases and J 3 bases; bases outside gene matches: 7. There are 14 residues in the CDR3. Germline CDR1 is MNHEY and CDR2 is SVGAGI. CDR3 in DNA: TGTGCCAGCAGTCCCATCAGGGGGAGCTACGAGCAGTACTTC. Amino acids: CASSPIRGSYEQYF.

The V and J genes are TRBV7-9 and TRBJ2-7; 7 positions match TRBD1. The CDR3 has 14 amino acids. J was trimmed by 12 bases and V by 5 bases; bases with no gene match: 16. In germline, CDR1 is SEHNR, CDR2 FQNEAQ (reference sequence). In nucleotides, the CDR3 is TGTGCCAGCAGCCCCAATATCCTCGCCGGGACAGTGTACTTC. Amino acid sequence: CASSPNILAGTVYF.

This clone turned up a few times. The genes are TRBV24-1 and TRBJ1-4; D might be TRBD1 (5 bases). There are 16 residues in the CDR3. V lost 7 bases and J lost 3, with 17 bases in between. Germline V lookup: CDR1 KGHDR, CDR2 SFDVKD. For the CDR3, the DNA is TGTGCCACCAGCTCCATCCATGACAGACCTAATGAAAAACTGTTTTTT. This translates into CATSSIHDRPNEKLFF.

This clone was counted ten times or more. The V gene is TRBV7-8, the J gene TRBJ1-5; maybe TRBD1 (6 bases). Per the germline V gene, CDR1 is SGHVS and CDR2 is FQNEAQ. V dropped 5 bases and J dropped 3 bases, with 14 bases sitting between them. The CDR3 runs to 15 residues. The CDR3 nucleotides read TGTGCCAGCAGCCGCGCCAGGGACAACAATCAGCCCCAGCATTTT. Encoded protein: CASSRARDNNQPQHF.

V gene TRBV18 combines with J gene TRBJ1-2; 9 positions agree with TRBD1. Germline assignment: CDR1 KGHSH and CDR2 LQKENI. CDR3 size: 13 residues. V shed 2 bases, J shed 7 bases, and the junction held 2 bases outside the gene matches. CDR3 region: CASSPDRGSGYTF. The CDR3 nucleotides are TGTGCCAGCTCACCAGACAGGGGGTCTGGCTACACCTTC.

The chain has TRBV18 and TRBJ2-5, with no clear D. CDR1 is KGHSH, CDR2 LQKENI, per germline. This CDR3 spans 13 amino acids. V dropped 3 bases and J dropped 1 base, with 6 bases sitting between them. The CDR3 sequence is CASSPRGQETQYF. CDR3 nucleotide sequence: TGTGCCAGCTCACCTCGAGGCCAAGAGACCCAGTACTTC.

This rearrangement joins TRBV19 to TRBJ1-2, with D perhaps TRBD1 (5 bases). The CDR3 loop spans 14 amino acids. V shed 0 bases and J shed 4 bases, with 9 bases lying between them. The germline gives CDR1 LNHDA, CDR2 SQIVND (reference sequence). CDR3 DNA sequence: TGTGCCAGTAGTATAGACGACAGCTCCTATGGCTACACCTTC. This sequence encodes CASSIDDSSYGYTF.

The rearrangement joins TRBV7-8 to TRBJ2-5; 8 bases are a match to TRBD2. V gave up 5 bases and J gave up 2 bases; unmatched junction bases: 10. The CDR3 totals 16 residues. Per the germline V gene, CDR1 is SGHVS and CDR2 is FQNEAQ. The CDR3 spells CASSQTSGISQETQYF. The CDR3 DNA is TGTGCCAGCAGCCAAACTAGCGGAATATCGCAAGAGACCCAGTACTTC.

This clone was picked up one time. The rearrangement uses TRBV7-9 and TRBJ1-1, with a weak D call TRBD1 (6 bases). Trimming took off 5 bases at V and 3 bases at J, with 19 bases between the two ends. The CDR3 sequence is 16 residues long. In germline, CDR1 is SEHNR, CDR2 FQNEAQ (reference sequence). CDR3 sequence reads: CASSPREGDGYTEAFF. In DNA form, the CDR3 reads TGTGCCAGCAGCCCCCGGGAGGGGGATGGGTACACTGAAGCTTTCTTT.

V and J are TRBV3-1 (or the pseudogene TRBV3-2) and TRBJ1-1; D might be TRBD1 (6 bases). Germline V gene data show CDR1 as LGHDT and CDR2 as YNNKEL (reference sequence). Trimming left V 3 bases short and J 0 bases short, with 11 bases between. The CDR3 contains 15 residues. CDR3 coding DNA: TGTGCCAGCAGCCATAGACAGGCCATGAACACTGAAGCTTTCTTT. Residues: CASSHRQAMNTEAFF.

The chain links TRBV7-8 to TRBJ1-1; D call uncertain. The CDR3 is made up of 14 amino acids. From germline, CDR1 is SGHVS and CDR2 FQNEAQ. Trimming cost V 4 bases and J 0 bases, with 9 bases left between them. The CDR3 DNA sequence: TGTGCCAGCAGCTGGGCTCGGTTGAACACTGAAGCTTTCTTT. It codes for CASSWARLNTEAFF.

The genes are TRBV19 and TRBJ2-1, with TRBD1 matching over 9 bases. CDR1 LNHDA and CDR2 SQIVND come from the germline V gene (reference sequence). V was pared by 4 bases and J by 4 bases, with 8 bases of the junction left unmatched. CDR3 length equals 16 residues. The CDR3 nucleotides read TGTGCCAGTAGTACCCGGTGGGACAGGGCTTACAATGAGCAGTTCTTC. Its translation is CASSTRWDRAYNEQFF. Looking up the rest from reference TRBV19 and TRBJ2-1 gives the full variable domain: DGGITQSPKYLFRKEGQNVTLSCEQNLNHDAMYWYRQDPGQGLRLIYYSQIVNDFQKGDIAEGYSVSREKKESFPLTVTSAQKNPTAFYLCASSTRWDRAYNEQFFGPGTRLTVL.

V and J are TRBV6-1 and TRBJ1-2; D is uncertain. The CDR3 loop spans 12 amino acids. The ends were cut back, 0 bases at V and 8 bases at J, with 7 bases in the middle. In germline, CDR1 is MNHNS, CDR2 SASEGT. CDR3: CASSEASLGYTF. CDR3 coding DNA: TGTGCCAGCAGTGAAGCCTCGTTAGGCTACACCTTC.

This chain joins TRBV9 and TRBJ2-3; 14 nucleotides line up with TRBD2. Germline V lookup: CDR1 SGDLS, CDR2 YYNGEE. V dropped 3 bases and J dropped 5; count of bases not matched to a gene: 5. The CDR3 has 16 residues. The CDR3 region is CASSATGLAGVDTQYF. The CDR3 DNA reads as TGTGCCAGCAGCGCCACGGGACTAGCGGGGGTAGATACGCAGTATTTT.

This rearrangement joins TRBV9 to TRBJ2-6; D not certain. CDR3 length: 18 amino acids. Trimming left V 3 bases short and J 0 bases short, with 16 bases between. CDR1 SGDLS and CDR2 YYNGEE come from the germline V gene. The CDR3 nucleotides are TGTGCCAGCAGCGGAGCTGCCCCTGATCTCTCTGGGGCCAACGTCCTGACTTTC. Protein: CASSGAAPDLSGANVLTF.

The rearrangement links TRBV30 to TRBJ2-1; TRBD2 agrees at 13 bases. V lost 3 bases, J lost 13 bases, and 3 bases stayed unmatched. CDR3 length: 12 residues. Per germline, CDR1 GTSNPN and CDR2 SVGIG (reference sequence). CDR3 in DNA: TGTGCCTGGAGCACTAGCGGGGGGGCCCAGTTCTTC. Encoded protein: CAWSTSGGAQFF.

This clone was found once. The J gene is TRBJ1-1, the V gene TRBV12-3 or TRBV12-4; 8 positions match TRBD1. The CDR3 runs to 13 residues. J was trimmed by 8 bases and V by 6 bases; bases with no gene match: 8. The DNA for the CDR3 is TGTGCCAGCAGCCTTTTGACAGGGGCGGAAGCTTTCTTT. Its protein product is CASSLLTGAEAFF.

This chain links TRBV7-9 with TRBJ2-7; 10 nucleotides agree with TRBD2. Germline trimming cut 4 bases from V and 1 base from J; bases unmatched to any gene: 4. This CDR3 comprises 15 residues. CDR1 and CDR2 (germline): SEHNR, FQNEAQ (reference sequence). The chain's CDR3 is CASSSGLAASYEQYF. DNA of the CDR3: TGTGCCAGCAGCTCCGGACTAGCGGCATCCTACGAGCAGTACTTC.